Shown below are 5 T cell receptor beta chains from a single sample sequenced in a study of control samples from healthy donors and cancer patients (dated by TCRdb to the early 2020s). Libraries were made using the immunoSEQ multiplex PCR assay. Entries here come from immuneACCESS through TCRdb and include only in-frame sequences with V and J called. Some clones fail to appear in such tables; in the studies checked, an unresolved V gene covers under half of the shortfall, and the cause of the remainder is unknown. Counted in this sample were roughly 41,000 clones; around 94% of them appeared once. The ten top clones hold roughly 25% of the sample. Sequencing was carried out using blood. All receptors come from a man between 60 and 70 years old in good health.

The V gene is TRBV2, the J gene TRBJ2-3; 14 bases are a match to TRBD2. Germline-derived CDR1 and CDR2 are SNHLY and FYNNEI. The CDR3 loop spans 18 amino acids. Trimming at V came to 2 bases and at J to 4 bases, leaving 8 bases not matched to a gene. CDR3 amino acids: CASSEPTSGRAGADTQYF. CDR3 DNA sequence: TGTGCCAGCAGTGAACCGACTAGCGGGAGGGCCGGTGCAGATACGCAGTATTTT. Variable domain in full (rest from reference TRBV2 and TRBJ2-3): EPEVTQTPSHQVTQMGQEVILRCVPISNHLYFYWYRQILGQKVEFLVSFYNNEISEKSEIFDDQFSVERPDGSNFTLKIRSTKLEDSAMYFCASSEPTSGRAGADTQYFGPGTRLTVL.

The genes are TRBV11-3 and TRBJ2-3; no clear D gene. This CDR3 spans 12 amino acids. V gave up 4 bases and J gave up 2 bases, with 4 bases separating them. CDR1 and CDR2 from the germline V gene are SGHNT and YENEEA. CDR3 sequence (DNA): TGTGCCAGCAGCTCATTCACAGATACGCAGTATTTT. Amino acids: CASSSFTDTQYF.

The rearrangement uses TRBV4-1 and TRBJ2-2; TRBD1 is a possible D gene (6 bases). The CDR3 is 16 amino acids. The germline gives CDR1 MGHRA, CDR2 YSYEKL. V shed 4 bases and J shed 0 bases, with 12 bases lying between them. The CDR3 coding sequence is TGCGCCAGCAGCCCGCGGACAGCCACGAACACCGGGGAGCTGTTTTTT. Its translation is CASSPRTATNTGELFF.

This chain uses TRBV11-2 with TRBJ2-7; no firm D call. Germline values: CDR1 SGHAT, CDR2 FQNNGV. CDR3 length equals 14 residues. Trimming took off 0 bases at V and 3 bases at J, with 9 bases between the two ends. CDR3 protein: CASSLEWQDYEQYF. The CDR3 nucleotides are TGTGCCAGCAGCTTAGAGTGGCAGGACTACGAGCAGTACTTC.

The genes are TRBV7-8 and TRBJ2-3, with D maybe TRBD1 (6 bases). There are 15 residues in the CDR3. Germline V CDR1 and CDR2: SGHVS, FQNEAQ. Trimming shortened V by 2 bases and J by 1 base, and 10 bases separated the two germline ends. The CDR3 sequence is CASSLSDSRTDTQYF. The CDR3 DNA sequence: TGTGCCAGCAGCTTATCGGACAGCCGCACAGATACGCAGTATTTT.